Sequencing of this T cell receptor beta chain was carried out in a study of sequential checkpoint blockade in melanoma. The germline V and J ends were trimmed by 4 bases and 1 base, with 17 bases remaining between them. This CDR3 spans 17 amino acids. Germline CDR1 and CDR2: SNHLY and FYNNEI. Treatment of the sample: randomized to nivolumab then ipilimumab (arm A) or the reverse (arm B). From thawed PBMCs, live CD3+CD8+ cells negative for CD19 and CD56 were sorted. Using immunoSEQ multiplex PCR, the repertoire was profiled, and TCRdb retains in-frame clones only, with some absent. Among more than 11,000 clones listed, approximately 48% were seen once.

This sample comprised CD8+ T cells sorted from blood (inferred from file names), obtained from a patient given nivolumab and ipilimumab in sequence. The clonotype originates from a human donor with melanoma. The chain uses TRBV2 and TRBJ2-1, with a possible D match to TRBD1 (6 bases). This CDR3 is CASSGGQGIESYNEQFF. CDR3 sequence (DNA): TGTGCCAGCAGTGGGGGACAAGGTATCGAGTCCTACAATGAGCAGTTCTTC. The full variable domain, rest sourced from reference TRBV2 and TRBJ2-1, is EPEVTQTPSHQVTQMGQEVILRCVPISNHLYFYWYRQILGQKVEFLVSFYNNEISEKSEIFDDQFSVERPDGSNFTLKIRSTKLEDSAMYFCASSGGQGIESYNEQFFGPGTRLTVL.